These T cell receptor beta chains were read from a single sample in a study of post-analysis software for immune sequencing data. TCRdb re-called the PCR reads with MiXCR, one entry per CDR3 protein. The table shows more than 350,000 distinct CDR3 sequences, with approximately 38% occurring only once. Sequencing was carried out using blood. Receptors were obtained from a girl aged 2-10 years with multiple sclerosis. Each CDR3 is given with its conserved first and last residue. D genes are given only for firm matches. Size is stated for part of the rows, as once, few or many counts, or as a class when the clone is expanded.

V gene: TRBV6-6; J gene: TRBJ2-1; CDR3 length: 15; clone size: once; D gene: NA; CDR3 DNA: TGTGCCAGCAGTTATGACATGTACTCCTACAATGAGCAGTTCTTC; CDR3 protein: CASSYDMYSYNEQFF
V gene: TRBV28; J gene: TRBJ2-3; CDR3 length: 19; clone size: NA; D gene: NA; CDR3 DNA: TGTGCCAGCAGTGACCCTCCGACAGGACCGTTCGTGGGGGCAGATACGCAGTATTTT; CDR3 protein: CASSDPPTGPFVGADTQYF
V gene: TRBV5-1; J gene: TRBJ1-4; CDR3 length: 15; clone size: NA; D gene: TRBD1; CDR3 DNA: TGCGCCAGCAGCCCCGGGACAGGGGTTAATGAAAAACGGTTTTTT; CDR3 protein: CASSPGTGVNEKRFF
V gene: TRBV29-1; J gene: TRBJ2-5; CDR3 length: 12; clone size: NA; D gene: TRBD1; CDR3 DNA: TGCAGCGCCGGACAGGGGGCTCGGGAGCAGTACTTC; CDR3 protein: CSAGQGAREQYF
V gene: TRBV5-1; J gene: TRBJ1-4; CDR3 length: 16; clone size: NA; D gene: TRBD1; CDR3 DNA: TGCGCCAGCAGCTTGGGGGACAGGGGGCGAGGTGAAAAACTGTTTTTT; CDR3 protein: CASSLGDRGRGEKLFF
V gene: TRBV4-2; J gene: TRBJ2-7; CDR3 length: 15; clone size: NA; D gene: TRBD2; CDR3 DNA: TGTGCCAGCAGCCCTCTTTTAGCGGGAACCTACGAGCAGTACTTC; CDR3 protein: CASSPLLAGTYEQYF
V gene: TRBV28; J gene: TRBJ2-1; CDR3 length: 15; clone size: NA; D gene: TRBD2; CDR3 DNA: TGTGCCAGCAGTTTTCTAGCGGGGGATATGAATGAGCAGTTCTTC; CDR3 protein: CASSFLAGDMNEQFF
V gene: TRBV11-2; J gene: TRBJ2-4; CDR3 length: 18; clone size: NA; D gene: NA; CDR3 DNA: TGTGCCAGCAGCTTACTGGGCCGATTATTCTTCGAGGGCAGCATTCAGTACTTC; CDR3 protein: CASSLLGRLFFEGSIQYF
V gene: TRBV12-3/TRBV12-4; J gene: TRBJ2-7; CDR3 length: 15; clone size: NA; D gene: NA; CDR3 DNA: TGTGCCTGCAGTTTGGAGGGTTTCGGTTACTACGAGCAGTACTTC; CDR3 protein: CACSLEGFGYYEQYF
V gene: TRBV4-1; J gene: TRBJ1-2; CDR3 length: 17; clone size: NA; D gene: NA; CDR3 DNA: TGCGCCAGCAGCCAAGATATCCTGTGGGGCACTAACTATGGCTACACCTTC; CDR3 protein: CASSQDILWGTNYGYTF
V gene: TRBV18; J gene: TRBJ2-1; CDR3 length: 16; clone size: NA; D gene: NA; CDR3 DNA: TGTGCCAGCTCCCGGTGGAGGGGGCAGTCCTACAATGAGCAGTTCTTC; CDR3 protein: CASSRWRGQSYNEQFF
V gene: TRBV11-2; J gene: TRBJ1-2; CDR3 length: 14; clone size: once; D gene: NA; CDR3 DNA: TGTGCCAGCAGCCCAGAAGGACGGGACTATGGCTACACCTTC; CDR3 protein: CASSPEGRDYGYTF
V gene: TRBV7-2; J gene: TRBJ2-5; CDR3 length: 12; clone size: NA; D gene: NA; CDR3 DNA: TGTGCCAGCCGGGACTACCAAGAGACCCAGTACTTC; CDR3 protein: CASRDYQETQYF
V gene: TRBV28; J gene: TRBJ2-1; CDR3 length: 15; clone size: NA; D gene: TRBD1; CDR3 DNA: TGTGCCAGCATCAACGGGGACAGGGCATACAATGAGCAGTTCTTC; CDR3 protein: CASINGDRAYNEQFF
V gene: TRBV27; J gene: TRBJ2-7; CDR3 length: 14; clone size: NA; D gene: NA; CDR3 DNA: TGTGCCAGCACTTTCAATCCCAGCTCCTACGAGCAGTACTTC; CDR3 protein: CASTFNPSSYEQYF
V gene: TRBV12-3/TRBV12-4; J gene: TRBJ1-2; CDR3 length: 14; clone size: few; D gene: NA; CDR3 DNA: TGTGCCAGCAGTGCCAACAGGAGAGGTCCGACCTACACCTTC; CDR3 protein: CASSANRRGPTYTF
V gene: TRBV5-1; J gene: TRBJ1-2; CDR3 length: 13; clone size: few; D gene: TRBD1; CDR3 DNA: TGCGCCAGCGGTCCACAGGGGGTTCCTGGCTACACCTTC; CDR3 protein: CASGPQGVPGYTF
V gene: TRBV4-1; J gene: TRBJ2-5; CDR3 length: 19; clone size: NA; D gene: TRBD2; CDR3 DNA: TGCGCCAGCAGCCTCAGACTAGCGGGGGGGCCGGGGGTATACAATGAGCAGTACTTC; CDR3 protein: CASSLRLAGGPGVYNEQYF
V gene: TRBV24-1; J gene: TRBJ2-7; CDR3 length: 13; clone size: NA; D gene: NA; CDR3 DNA: TGTGCCACCAGGGTCGGAGACTCTTACGAGCAGTACTTC; CDR3 protein: CATRVGDSYEQYF
V gene: TRBV15; J gene: TRBJ1-2; CDR3 length: 16; clone size: NA; D gene: TRBD1; CDR3 DNA: TGTGCCATCAGCAGAGTAGGGAGGGGGCGGTCCTATGGCTACACCTTC; CDR3 protein: CAISRVGRGRSYGYTF
V gene: TRBV30; J gene: TRBJ2-1; CDR3 length: 14; clone size: NA; D gene: NA; CDR3 DNA: TGTGCCTGGAGTGGAGGGGTGGGTGATCTTGAGCAGTTCTTC; CDR3 protein: CAWSGGVGDLEQFF
V gene: TRBV20-1; J gene: TRBJ2-3; CDR3 length: 15; clone size: NA; D gene: TRBD2; CDR3 DNA: TGCAGTGCTAGAAGGAGCGGGAGAGCGTCAGATACGCAGTATTTT; CDR3 protein: CSARRSGRASDTQYF
V gene: TRBV12-3/TRBV12-4; J gene: TRBJ2-1; CDR3 length: 16; clone size: many; D gene: TRBD2; CDR3 DNA: TGTGCCAGCAGGGGGACTAGCGGGGGGGCCTTGAATGAGCAGTTCTTC; CDR3 protein: CASRGTSGGALNEQFF
V gene: TRBV29-1; J gene: TRBJ1-1; CDR3 length: 13; clone size: few; D gene: NA; CDR3 DNA: TGCAGCGTTGTTCCTGGGGTGAACACTGAAGCTTTCTTT; CDR3 protein: CSVVPGVNTEAFF
V gene: TRBV6-2/TRBV6-3; J gene: TRBJ2-4; CDR3 length: 14; clone size: NA; D gene: TRBD2; CDR3 DNA: TGTGCCAGCAGCAATAGCGGGAGGAAAAACATTCAGTACTTC; CDR3 protein: CASSNSGRKNIQYF
V gene: TRBV5-1; J gene: TRBJ1-5; CDR3 length: 13; clone size: NA; D gene: NA; CDR3 DNA: TGTGCCAGCAGCCCGGGGGGCAATCAGCCCCAGCATTTT; CDR3 protein: CASSPGGNQPQHF
V gene: TRBV5-1; J gene: TRBJ1-2; CDR3 length: 16; clone size: few; D gene: NA; CDR3 DNA: TGCGCCAGCAGCTTGGATGGGACTGGCACTAACTATGGCTACACCTTC; CDR3 protein: CASSLDGTGTNYGYTF